The rows below give T cell receptor beta chains drawn from one sample of a study of T cells expressing NK-cell markers. TCRdb reprocessed the 5' RACE reads; each CDR3 protein has one entry and no DNA is given. The sample holds about 540,000 distinct CDR3 sequences. The sample was blood T cells: a sorted CD56 or NKG2C T cell subset, CD4+ or CD8+ T cells, or bulk PBMC T cells (not recorded which). Receptors were obtained from a man between 18 and 29 years old in good health. Each CDR3 is given with its conserved first and last residue. Each record gives: V gene, J gene, CDR3 protein.

TRBV12-3/TRBV12-4,TRBJ1-5,CASSKFDRGGPQHF
TRBV28,TRBJ2-1,CASSHRDYIYNEQFF
TRBV19,TRBJ1-1,CASSISISEAFF
TRBV5-5,TRBJ2-1,CASSFTGQRNFLGDEQFF
TRBV20-1,TRBJ2-7,CSARRGNEKYEQYF
TRBV20-1,TRBJ2-7,CSARSRASVYEQYF
TRBV29-1,TRBJ2-1,CSVDIRSGRAKNEQFF
TRBV25-1,TRBJ2-2,CASSEPGTVQVGELFF
TRBV3-1,TRBJ2-7,CASSQNRGYEQYF
TRBV6-5,TRBJ2-7,CASGPGSYEQYF
TRBV12-3/TRBV12-4,TRBJ1-5,CASSRGQGYSNQPQHF
TRBV5-1,TRBJ2-7,CASSLVASGSYEQYF
TRBV3-1,TRBJ2-7,CASSQDFGAGVTYEQYF
TRBV29-1,TRBJ2-1,CSVEDPGQGESYNEQFF
TRBV12-3/TRBV12-4,TRBJ2-7,CASSAGKIYEQYF
TRBV12-3/TRBV12-4,TRBJ2-1,CACTRISSYNEQFF
TRBV12-3/TRBV12-4,TRBJ2-3,CASSSDEGDTQYF